The next 9 T cell receptor beta chains were all read from a single sample in a study of metastatic and nonmetastatic thyroid tumors. TCRdb used MiXCR to call clones anew from the PCR reads. Among just under 20,000 clones listed, over 20% were seen once. All patients reached thyroid surgery having received no treatment beforehand. Sequenced input: tumor tissue. The receptors were gathered from a male donor with papillary thyroid cancer or a benign thyroid nodule (not recorded which). Some clones in this sample may be carry-over from other donors' samples.

Ten or more counts support this clone. V usage is TRBV4-2 and J usage is TRBJ2-3; D unresolved. The V gene lost 5 bases and the J gene lost 2 bases, with 8 bases spanning the gap. This CDR3 is built from 13 residues. Germline-derived CDR1 and CDR2 are LGHNA and YNFKEQ. Here the CDR3 reads CASSVTTTDTQYF. For the CDR3, the DNA is TGTGCCAGCAGCGTAACTACCACAGATACGCAGTATTTT.

This clone has at least ten counts. The V gene is TRBV6-4, the J gene TRBJ2-2; 10 bases are shared with TRBD1. Trimming cost V 2 bases and J 6 bases; bases outside gene matches: 0. The CDR3 runs to 14 residues. CDR1 MRHNA and CDR2 SNTAGT come from the germline V gene. In DNA, the CDR3 is TGTGCCAGCAGTGACGGACAGGGGGCCGGGGAGCTGTTTTTT. Translating gives CASSDGQGAGELFF.

This clone was picked up many times. The chain links TRBV6-5 to TRBJ1-1; D gene uncertain. The CDR3 is 13 residues long. Between the trimmed V and J ends, which lost 0 bases and 7 bases, there was a span of 9 bases. Germline CDR1 is MNHEY and CDR2 is SVGAGI. The CDR3 bases are TGTGCCAGCAGTTACTCCTCGCAAGATGAAGCTTTCTTT. Its translation is CASSYSSQDEAFF.

This clone has only a few counts. The V call is TRBV6-2 or TRBV6-3, the J call TRBJ1-6; D ambiguous. The V end was cut by 0 bases, the J end by 7 bases, with 10 bases between. Germline CDR1 is MNHEY and CDR2 is SVGEGT. The CDR3 totals 15 residues. CDR3 sequence (DNA): TGTGCCAGCAGTTACTCAGGCAACGGGAATTCACCCCTCCACTTT. Amino acids: CASSYSGNGNSPLHF.

This clone was seen ten or more times. The genes are TRBV14 and TRBJ1-4; D unresolved. The CDR3 extends over 15 amino acids. Germline CDR1 reads SGHDN; CDR2 reads FVKESK. Between the trimmed V and J ends, which lost 4 bases and 3 bases, there was a span of 12 bases. Here the CDR3 reads CASSPLLYSNEKLFF. The CDR3 DNA sequence: TGTGCCAGCAGCCCCCTATTGTACTCTAATGAAAAACTGTTTTTT.

This rearrangement joins TRBV20-1 to TRBJ2-7; 11 positions match TRBD2. This CDR3 spans 14 amino acids. The junction had 6 bases not matched to a gene; V was cut back by 7 bases and J by 1 base. Germline V gives CDR1 DFQATT, CDR2 SNEGSKA (reference sequence). As DNA, the CDR3 is TGCAGTGTCCTGGGACTAGCGGAATCCTACGAGCAGTACTTC. Its translation is CSVLGLAESYEQYF.

In this sample, this clone turned up many times. The V gene is TRBV19, the J gene TRBJ2-7; D unresolved. The ends were cut back, 5 bases at V and 4 bases at J, with 21 bases in the middle. The CDR3 runs 16 residues. In germline, CDR1 is LNHDA, CDR2 SQIVND (reference sequence). The CDR3 coding sequence is TGTGCCAGTAGTCTCGGTAATTGGCTACCAACTTACGAGCAGTACTTC. Translated: CASSLGNWLPTYEQYF.

This clone was counted a few times. V and J are TRBV7-9 and TRBJ1-2; D is perhaps TRBD1 (5 bases). V was clipped by 5 bases and J by 4 bases, with 14 bases between them. The CDR3 totals 14 residues. Germline V CDR1 and CDR2: SEHNR, FQNEAQ (reference sequence). As DNA, the CDR3 is TGTGCCAGCAGCGCACCGTGGGGGAGCTATGGCTACACCTTC. Translating gives CASSAPWGSYGYTF.

This clone occurred many times. V is TRBV10-3 and J is TRBJ2-5; 13 bases match TRBD2. Germline CDR1 ENHRY, CDR2 SYGVKD. Unmatched junction bases numbered 8, after V lost 6 bases and J lost 7 bases. The CDR3 has 15 residues. As DNA, the CDR3 is TGTGCCATCAGCGGGACTAGCGGGGCCGCAAGGACCCAGTACTTC. Its translation: CAISGTSGAARTQYF.